The T cell receptor (beta chain) under discussion was sequenced for a study of blood T cells in healthy people across ages. Study results and limitations: Comparison with aged donors showed that long-lived donors had more naive CD4+ cells and higher diversity.

As to this clonotype: The antigen remains undetermined.

About 9.9 milliliters of peripheral blood were drawn from each donor. J gave up 0 bases and V 3 bases, and 10 bases lay outside the gene matches. There are 17 residues in the CDR3. Germline assignment: CDR1 LGHNA and CDR2 YNFKEQ. Combining a sample-barcoded 5' primer with a J-beta primer mix, a second PCR ran for 7 to 11 cycles. TCRdb analysed the 5' RACE reads with MiXCR anew, one entry per CDR3 protein. Among about 1.8 million distinct CDR3 sequences listed, 40% to 55% were seen once. This TCR came from a woman aged 40-49 years in good health. The sample consisted of blood. The genes are TRBV4-2 and TRBJ1-1, with 7 bases fitting TRBD1. CDR3 amino acids: CASSHAETGIMNTEAFF. The CDR3 DNA is TGTGCCAGCAGCCACGCCGAGACAGGGATCATGAACACTGAAGCTTTCTTT.